The 32 T cell receptor beta chains below all came from one sample that was sequenced in a study of Ad26.COV2.S vaccination and SARS-CoV-2 variants. The sample's treatment: some 19 received Ad26.COV2.S at low or high dose, single or two shots; about 5 received placebo; per-sample allocation not given. Collection of the samples took place on day 63 after the first injection of vaccine or placebo. Clones were sequenced by immunoSEQ multiplex PCR, and TCRdb holds only the in-frame ones, with some missing. Of 240,000 or so clones in the sample, roughly 90% are singletons; the top ten hold approximately 11%. The starting material was peripheral blood, obtained in a trial of Ad26.COV2.S vaccine versus placebo. These receptors were taken from a person aged 18-60 years who received the Ad26.COV2.S COVID-19 vaccine or a placebo.

The V gene is TRBV6-5, the J gene TRBJ1-2; D ambiguous. The CDR3 spans 12 residues. With 4 bases removed from V and 4 bases from J, the gap between germline ends came to 7 bases. The germline CDR1 and CDR2 sequences are MNHEY and SVGAGI. The chain's CDR3 is CASSLGFYGYTF. CDR3 nucleotides: TGTGCCAGCAGTTTAGGTTTCTATGGCTACACCTTC.

The rearrangement uses TRBV30 and TRBJ2-5; a weak D match, TRBD1 (6 bases). Germline V gives CDR1 GTSNPN, CDR2 SVGIG (reference sequence). Trimming shortened V by 8 bases and J by 3 bases, and 13 bases separated the two germline ends. The CDR3 contains 12 residues. The CDR3 loop reads CALRDTKETQYF. CDR3 nucleotide sequence: TGTGCCCTACGGGACACCAAAGAGACCCAGTACTTC.

This chain uses TRBV5-4 with TRBJ1-1; D not resolved. The germline V and J ends were trimmed by 0 bases and 11 bases, with 11 bases remaining between them. Germline V gene data show CDR1 as SGHNT and CDR2 as YYREEE (reference sequence). This CDR3 comprises 12 residues. CDR3 amino acids: CASSLESQKAFF. The CDR3, as DNA: TGTGCCAGCAGCTTGGAGTCCCAAAAGGCTTTCTTT.

The CDR3 sequence: CASSIDAGRTEAFF. The DNA of the CDR3 is TGTGCCAGTAGTATAGATGCAGGGAGAACTGAAGCTTTCTTT. The rearrangement uses TRBV19 and TRBJ1-1; D may be TRBD1 (5 bases). The CDR3 is made up of 14 amino acids. CDR1 is LNHDA, CDR2 SQIVND, per germline (reference sequence). Trimming cost V 0 bases and J 5 bases, with 10 bases left between them.

The V and J genes are TRBV10-2 and TRBJ2-2; TRBD1 matches at 12 bases. V lost 7 bases to trimming and J lost 6 bases; unmatched junction nucleotides: 6. Germline-derived CDR1 and CDR2 are WSHSY and SAAADI. The CDR3 loop spans 15 amino acids. CDR3 sequence reads: CASKTGTGGAGELFF. For the CDR3, the DNA is TGCGCCAGCAAGACCGGGACAGGGGGCGCCGGGGAGCTGTTTTTT.

The V call is TRBV18, the J call TRBJ1-1; D gene unclear. Trimming pared 1 base from V and 2 bases from J, leaving 23 bases between. Looked up from germline, CDR1 is KGHSH and CDR2 is LQKENI. The CDR3 is 19 residues long. CDR3 loop: CASSPLSLGPVPLNTEAFF. CDR3 bases: TGTGCCAGCTCACCACTATCTCTTGGACCGGTCCCCCTAAACACTGAAGCTTTCTTT.

The chain joins TRBV6-5 to TRBJ2-6; unclear D gene. Deletions cut 6 bases from V and 4 bases from J, with 10 bases between. CDR3 size: 14 residues. The germline V gene has CDR1 MNHEY and CDR2 SVGAGI. The CDR3 here is CASSQHGGANVLTF. DNA of the CDR3: TGTGCCAGCAGCCAGCACGGGGGGGCCAACGTCCTGACTTTC.

This chain joins TRBV2 and TRBJ1-1, with TRBD1 matching 8 bases. The V and J ends lost 0 bases and 4 bases, in that order; junction bases with no gene match: 7. The CDR3 is 16 residues long. CDR1 is SNHLY and CDR2 is FYNNEI in the germline V gene. The CDR3 nucleotides read TGTGCCAGCAGTGAAGCGCAGTACAGGGGGGGCACTGAAGCTTTCTTT. It translates to CASSEAQYRGGTEAFF.

This clone was observed once. The chain recombines TRBV11-3 with TRBJ2-5, with TRBD1 matching over 8 bases. The CDR3 is made up of 16 amino acids. V lost 3 bases, J lost 4 bases, and 10 bases stayed unmatched. In germline, CDR1 is SGHNT, CDR2 YENEEA. CDR3 protein: CASSFNGQGRRETQYF. The CDR3 nucleotides are TGTGCCAGCAGCTTCAATGGACAGGGTCGAAGAGAGACCCAGTACTTC.

V gene TRBV28 combines with J gene TRBJ1-1; a possible D gene is TRBD1 (6 bases). From germline, CDR1 is MDHEN and CDR2 SYDVKM. CDR3 size: 12 residues. V lost 8 bases to trimming and J lost 3 bases, with 10 bases between them. The CDR3 sequence is CASYQGHTEAFF. In DNA, the CDR3 is TGTGCCAGCTATCAGGGGCACACTGAAGCTTTCTTT.

The chain joins TRBV19 to TRBJ2-7; D perhaps matches TRBD2 (5 bases). The CDR3 contains 12 residues. Trimming left V 6 bases short and J 7 bases short, with 13 bases between. Germline CDR1 LNHDA, CDR2 SQIVND (reference sequence). CDR3 loop: CASSVGETEQYF. The CDR3 DNA is TGTGCCAGTAGCGTTGGGGAGACAGAGCAGTACTTC.

V usage is TRBV5-5 and J usage is TRBJ1-5; D gene unclear. V was shortened by 0 bases and J by 7 bases, with 5 bases between the two germline ends. The CDR3 is 12 amino acids. The germline gives CDR1 SGHKS, CDR2 YYEKEE (reference sequence). The CDR3 region has the DNA TGTGCCAGCAGCTTGGAGGGCCAGCCCCAGCATTTT. Its translation: CASSLEGQPQHF.

V and J are TRBV28 and TRBJ1-2; possible D gene TRBD1, 6 bases. The ends were cut back, 5 bases at V and 4 bases at J, with 26 bases in the middle. In germline, CDR1 is MDHEN, CDR2 SYDVKM. This CDR3 is built from 18 residues. CDR3 coding DNA: TGTGCCAGCAGTGCCCCGGGACACTCCCCAGAGGGAGGCTATGGCTACACCTTC. This translates into CASSAPGHSPEGGYGYTF.

The V call is TRBV6-2 or TRBV6-3, the J call TRBJ2-1; 9 positions match TRBD2. Unmatched junction bases numbered 17, after V lost 5 bases and J lost 0 bases. Looked up from germline, CDR1 is MNHEY and CDR2 is SVGEGT. CDR3 length equals 20 residues. The CDR3: CASSDPGLALRRGSYNEQFF. CDR3 nucleotide sequence: TGTGCCAGCAGTGACCCGGGACTAGCACTAAGGCGGGGCTCCTACAATGAGCAGTTCTTC.

The chain combines TRBV7-2 with TRBJ2-3, with D perhaps TRBD2 (5 bases). CDR1 and CDR2 from the germline V gene are SGHTA and FQGNSA. CDR3 length: 16 residues. V lost 6 bases and J lost 1, with 17 bases in between. The CDR3 DNA reads TGTGCCAGCAGATCCCGTAAGTTGGGAGGCACAGATACGCAGTATTTT. It is translated as CASRSRKLGGTDTQYF. The full variable domain, completed using reference TRBV7-2 and TRBJ2-3, is GAGVSQSPSNKVTEKGKDVELRCDPISGHTALYWYRQSLGQGLEFLIYFQGNSAPDKSGLPSDRFSAERTGGSVSTLTIQRTQQEDSAVYLCASRSRKLGGTDTQYFGPGTRLTVL.

V and J are TRBV10-3 and TRBJ2-3; the D gene could be TRBD1 or TRBD2 (5 bases each). CDR1 is ENHRY and CDR2 is SYGVKD in the germline V gene. This CDR3 comprises 16 residues. Trimming stripped 2 bases from V and 0 bases from J, with 12 bases between. The CDR3 region is CAISEGGRYSTDTQYF. CDR3 DNA: TGTGCCATCAGTGAGGGGGGAAGGTATAGCACAGATACGCAGTATTTT.

J is TRBJ1-2 and V is TRBV7-9; TRBD1 matches 9 bases. Germline V gives CDR1 SEHNR, CDR2 FQNEAQ (reference sequence). The CDR3 contains 15 residues. J lost 4 bases, V lost 6 bases, and 9 bases had no gene match. The CDR3 loop reads CASRPTGGNGYGYTF. The CDR3 nucleotides are TGTGCCAGCAGGCCCACAGGGGGCAACGGCTATGGCTACACCTTC.

This sequence joins TRBV13 and TRBJ2-1; TRBD2 matches 16 bases. Germline CDR1 reads PRHDT; CDR2 reads FYEKMQ (reference sequence). This CDR3 contains 18 residues. Trimming took 4 bases from V and 4 from J; bases not matched to a gene: 7. For the CDR3, the DNA is TGTGCCAGCAGCTCCCCCGGGACTAGCGGGGGGGGATACAATGAGCAGTTCTTC. This codes for CASSSPGTSGGGYNEQFF.

The chain couples TRBV4-1 to TRBJ2-7; D unclear. V was cut by 1 base and J by 2 bases, with 12 bases left in between. The CDR3 sequence is 15 residues long. The V gene's germline CDR1 is MGHRA and CDR2 YSYEKL. The CDR3 sequence is CASSQGTLITYEQYF. The CDR3 bases are TGCGCCAGCAGCCAAGGGACCTTGATAACCTACGAGCAGTACTTC.

This clone was seen only once. This chain uses TRBV4-2 with TRBJ2-4, with 11 nucleotides matching TRBD2. The CDR3 length is 20 residues. V lost 2 bases and J lost 3; bases outside the gene matches: 15. The germline V gene encodes CDR1 LGHNA and CDR2 YNFKEQ. As DNA, the CDR3 is TGTGCCAGCAGCCAATCAGGCGGCACTAGCGGGAGAAGGGACAAAAACATTCAGTACTTC. It specifies CASSQSGGTSGRRDKNIQYF.

This clone was seen only once. This rearrangement joins TRBV7-9 to TRBJ2-5, with D perhaps matching TRBD2 (5 bases). The germline V and J ends were trimmed by 5 bases and 2 bases, with 12 bases remaining between them. Germline CDR1 reads SEHNR; CDR2 reads FQNEAQ (reference sequence). The CDR3 contains 14 residues. DNA of the CDR3: TGTGCCAGCAGCCAATTAGCGAATCAAGAGACCCAGTACTTC. Translation: CASSQLANQETQYF.

The chain links TRBV10-3 to TRBJ1-1; D remains unclear. CDR1 ENHRY and CDR2 SYGVKD come from the germline V gene. The CDR3 is 13 amino acids. V was shortened by 4 bases and J by 4 bases, with 10 bases between the two germline ends. CDR3 loop: CAISGGKGTEAFF. The DNA of the CDR3 is TGTGCCATCAGTGGGGGTAAGGGCACTGAAGCTTTCTTT.

The chain uses TRBV7-3 and TRBJ2-5, with TRBD1 matching 8 bases. This CDR3 is built from 14 residues. J lost 5 bases, V lost 5 bases, and 7 bases had no gene match. The germline CDR1 and CDR2 sequences are SGHTA and FQGTGA. The CDR3 bases are TGTGCCAGCAGCCCGACAGGGGCAGCGGAGACCCAGTACTTC. Amino acid sequence: CASSPTGAAETQYF. Using reference TRBV7-3 and TRBJ2-5 for the parts outside the CDR3, the full variable domain is GAGVSQTPSNKVTEKGKYVELRCDPISGHTALYWYRQSLGQGPEFLIYFQGTGAADDSGLPNDRFFAVRPEGSVSTLKIQRTERGDSAVYLCASSPTGAAETQYFGPGTRLLVL.

J is TRBJ2-3 and V is TRBV5-4, with 7 bases lining up with TRBD1. Germline lookup yields CDR1 SGHNT and CDR2 YYREEE (reference sequence). V trimming: 5 bases; J trimming: 6 bases; junction bases outside the gene matches: 9. The CDR3 covers 14 residues. The CDR3 bases are TGTGCCAGCAGTTTAGCCGGGACAGCGGATACGCAGTATTTT. Its translation: CASSLAGTADTQYF.

CDR3 in DNA: TGTGCCAGCAGTTACAGAGCGGCCCAGGAGCAGTTCTTC. It translates to CASSYRAAQEQFF. The chain recombines TRBV6-5 with TRBJ2-1; D possibly corresponds to TRBD2 (5 bases). Germline V lookup: CDR1 MNHEY, CDR2 SVGAGI. CDR3 size: 13 residues. V lost 2 bases, J lost 10 bases, and 12 bases lay in between.

This clone was seen just once. The V call is TRBV29-1, the J call TRBJ1-2, with D uncertain. V was pared by 8 bases and J by 2 bases, with 12 bases between. The V gene's germline CDR1 is SQVTM and CDR2 ANQGSEA. This CDR3 has 12 residues. CDR3 coding DNA: TGCAGCACAGCACGGCAGAACTATGGCTACACCTTC. Its translation: CSTARQNYGYTF.

This CDR3 is CASSFRDRGIHYGYTF. In DNA, the CDR3 is TGTGCCAGCAGCTTTCGGGACAGGGGGATTCACTATGGCTACACCTTC. V gene TRBV28 combines with J gene TRBJ1-2; TRBD1 aligns across 11 bases. The CDR3 loop spans 16 amino acids. Unmatched junction bases numbered 9, after V lost 6 bases and J lost 3 bases. Germline CDR1 is MDHEN and CDR2 is SYDVKM.

The rearrangement uses TRBV3-1 (or the pseudogene TRBV3-2) and TRBJ1-5; no definite D call. Germline V gene data show CDR1 as LGHDT and CDR2 as YNNKEL (reference sequence). Between the trimmed V and J ends, which lost 1 base and 3 bases, there was a span of 7 bases. This CDR3 region has 14 residues. The CDR3, as DNA: TGTGCCAGCAGCCAAGGAGGGTTCAATCAGCCCCAGCATTTT. It encodes CASSQGGFNQPQHF.

The chain is built from TRBV7-3 and TRBJ2-6; 7 bases align to TRBD1. From germline, CDR1 is SGHTA and CDR2 FQGTGA. V shed 4 bases, J shed 2 bases, and the junction held 5 bases outside the gene matches. The CDR3 covers 16 residues. DNA for the CDR3: TGTGCCAGCAGCTCCACGACAGGGACTGGGGCCAACGTCCTGACTTTC. Protein sequence: CASSSTTGTGANVLTF.

V is TRBV7-2 and J is TRBJ1-4; 7 bases match TRBD1. Germline values: CDR1 SGHTA, CDR2 FQGNSA. V lost 5 bases to trimming and J lost 3 bases; unmatched junction nucleotides: 9. The CDR3 is 16 residues long. The DNA of the CDR3 is TGTGCCAGCAGCCCCTGGACAGGAAGGGCTAATGAAAAACTGTTTTTT. As protein: CASSPWTGRANEKLFF.

This clone was seen only a few times. The chain couples TRBV6-1 to TRBJ1-6; D may be TRBD1 (6 bases). The V gene's germline CDR1 is MNHNS and CDR2 SASEGT. V shed 3 bases and J shed 10 bases, with 13 bases lying between them. This CDR3 contains 14 residues. The CDR3 DNA reads as TGTGCCAGCAGTGATCTGCGGGGGCGGTCACCCCTCCACTTT. Translating gives CASSDLRGRSPLHF.

The chain is built from TRBV5-1 and TRBJ1-3; TRBD1 is a possible D gene (6 bases). The length of the CDR3 is 16 residues. Per the germline V gene, CDR1 is SGHRS and CDR2 is YFSETQ. The V and J ends lost 0 bases and 0 bases respectively, with 10 bases between them. In DNA, the CDR3 is TGCGCCAGCAGCTTGGTGGGGGCCAGCTCTGGAAACACCATATATTTT. The encoded protein is CASSLVGASSGNTIYF.